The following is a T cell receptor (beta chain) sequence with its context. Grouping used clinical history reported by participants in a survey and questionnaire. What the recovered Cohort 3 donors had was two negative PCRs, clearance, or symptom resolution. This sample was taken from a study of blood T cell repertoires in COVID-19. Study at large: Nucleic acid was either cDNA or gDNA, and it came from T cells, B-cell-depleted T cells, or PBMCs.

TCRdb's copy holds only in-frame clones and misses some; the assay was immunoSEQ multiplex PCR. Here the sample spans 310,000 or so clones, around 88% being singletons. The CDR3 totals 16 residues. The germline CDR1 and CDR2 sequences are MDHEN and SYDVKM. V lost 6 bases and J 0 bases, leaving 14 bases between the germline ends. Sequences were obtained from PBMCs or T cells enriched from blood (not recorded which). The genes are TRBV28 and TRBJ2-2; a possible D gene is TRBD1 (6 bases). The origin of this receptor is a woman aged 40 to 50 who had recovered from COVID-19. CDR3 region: CASRDRGAANTGELFF. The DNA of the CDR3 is TGTGCCAGCAGGGACAGAGGGGCAGCGAACACCGGGGAGCTGTTTTTT.